The source of this T cell receptor beta chain is a study of breast tumors, draining lymph nodes, adjacent tissues. Whole-study findings and limits: Tumor repertoires ranked between lymph nodes and nontumor tissue in diversity, with V and J gene preferences. Data fit most tumor T cells coming from lymph node, expanding in tumor.

TCRdb reanalysed the multiplex PCR reads using MiXCR and keeps one entry per CDR3 protein. Of 150,000 or so distinct CDR3 sequences in the sample, approximately 33% are singletons; the top ten hold over 3.5%. The V gene's germline CDR1 is DFQATT and CDR2 SNEGSKA (reference sequence). V lost 0 bases and J 4 bases, leaving 19 bases between the germline ends. The CDR3 covers 16 residues. The lymph nodes were axillary draining lymph nodes from breast cancer patients. Of note for this clonotype: Antigen unknown.

The origin of this receptor is a female donor with breast cancer. Some clones in this sample may be carry-over from other donors' samples. The rearrangement uses TRBV20-1 and TRBJ2-7; D unresolved. Specimen: axillary lymph node tissue. The CDR3 reads CSARDREGLTIYEQYF. In DNA form, the CDR3 reads TGCAGTGCTAGAGATAGGGAAGGGTTGACAATATACGAGCAGTACTTC.